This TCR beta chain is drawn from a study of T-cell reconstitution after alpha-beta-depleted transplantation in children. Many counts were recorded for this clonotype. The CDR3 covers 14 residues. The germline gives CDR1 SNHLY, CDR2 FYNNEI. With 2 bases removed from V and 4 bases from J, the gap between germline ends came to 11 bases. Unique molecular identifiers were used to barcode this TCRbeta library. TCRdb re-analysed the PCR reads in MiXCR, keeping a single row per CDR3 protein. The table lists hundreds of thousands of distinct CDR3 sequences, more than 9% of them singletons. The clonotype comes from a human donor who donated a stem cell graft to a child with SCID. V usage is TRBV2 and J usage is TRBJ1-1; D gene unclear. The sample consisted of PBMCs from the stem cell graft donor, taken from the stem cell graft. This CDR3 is CASSETLGSTEAFF. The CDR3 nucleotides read TGTGCCAGCAGTGAAACCCTGGGCAGCACTGAAGCTTTCTTT.